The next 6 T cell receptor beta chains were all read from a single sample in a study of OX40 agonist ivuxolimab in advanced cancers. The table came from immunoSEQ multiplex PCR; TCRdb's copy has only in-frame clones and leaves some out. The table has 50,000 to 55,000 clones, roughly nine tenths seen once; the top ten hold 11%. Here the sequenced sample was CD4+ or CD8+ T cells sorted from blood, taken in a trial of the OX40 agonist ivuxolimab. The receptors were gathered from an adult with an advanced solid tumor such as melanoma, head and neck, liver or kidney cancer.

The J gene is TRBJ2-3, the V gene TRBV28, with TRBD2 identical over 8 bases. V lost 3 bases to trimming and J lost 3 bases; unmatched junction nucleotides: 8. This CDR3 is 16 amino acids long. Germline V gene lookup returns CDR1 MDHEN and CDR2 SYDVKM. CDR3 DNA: TGTGCCAGCAGTTTCCATAGCGGGGCTACGACAGATACGCAGTATTTT. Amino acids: CASSFHSGATTDTQYF.

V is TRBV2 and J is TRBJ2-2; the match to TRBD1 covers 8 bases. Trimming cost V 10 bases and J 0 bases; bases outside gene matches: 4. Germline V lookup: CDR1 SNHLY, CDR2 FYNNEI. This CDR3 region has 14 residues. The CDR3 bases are TGTGCCAAACAGACAGGGGCGAACACCGGGGAGCTGTTTTTT. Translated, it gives CAKQTGANTGELFF.

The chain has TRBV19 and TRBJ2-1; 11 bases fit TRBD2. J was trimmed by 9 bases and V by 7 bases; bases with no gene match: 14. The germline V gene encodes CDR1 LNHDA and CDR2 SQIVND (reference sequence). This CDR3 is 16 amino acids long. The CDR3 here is CASTPGGSGRAGEQFF. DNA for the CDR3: TGTGCCAGTACGCCGGGGGGTAGCGGGAGGGCCGGTGAGCAGTTCTTC.

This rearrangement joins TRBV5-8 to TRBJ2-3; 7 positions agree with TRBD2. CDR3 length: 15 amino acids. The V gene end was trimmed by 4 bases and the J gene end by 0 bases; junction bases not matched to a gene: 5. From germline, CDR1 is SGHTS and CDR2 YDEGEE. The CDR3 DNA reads TGTGCCAGCAGCAGGGAGGGACTGAGCACAGATACGCAGTATTTT. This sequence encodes CASSREGLSTDTQYF. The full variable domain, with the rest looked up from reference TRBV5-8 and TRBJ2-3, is EAGVTQSPTHLIKTRGQQATLRCSPISGHTSVYWYQQALGLGLQFLLWYDEGEERNRGNFPPRFSGRQFPNYSSELNVNALELEDSALYLCASSREGLSTDTQYFGPGTRLTVL.

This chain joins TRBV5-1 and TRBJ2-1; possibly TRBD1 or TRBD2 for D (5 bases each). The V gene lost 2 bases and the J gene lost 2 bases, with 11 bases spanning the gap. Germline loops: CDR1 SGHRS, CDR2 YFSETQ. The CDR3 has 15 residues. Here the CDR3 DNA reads TGCGCCAGCAGCTTAGGCCAGGGACCCTACAATGAGCAGTTCTTC. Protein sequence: CASSLGQGPYNEQFF.

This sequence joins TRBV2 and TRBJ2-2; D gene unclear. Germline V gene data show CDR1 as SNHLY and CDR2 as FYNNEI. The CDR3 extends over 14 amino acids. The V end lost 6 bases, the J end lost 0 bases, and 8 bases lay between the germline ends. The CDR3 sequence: CASRRATNTGELFF. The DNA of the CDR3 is TGTGCCAGCAGACGGGCCACGAACACCGGGGAGCTGTTTTTT.